This record concerns one TCR beta chain sequence. The clone's antigen remains unknown. There are no base qualities to consult, and no much larger clone falls within one base. The data stem from a study of T cell repertoires in cytomegalovirus infection (dated by TCRdb to about 2019). Background on the whole study: The peptide stimulations were aimed at well-studied HLA-B-restricted epitopes as well as recently identified HLA-C-restricted CMV epitopes, whose presentation resists viral immunomodulation. The HLA type of each donor mattered for the analysis, because public TCR beta signatures pointed to carriage of CMV infection along with the matching HLA type.

From its cysteine to its phenylalanine, the CDR3 spans 11 amino acids. The CDR3 DNA has 33 bases and is translated from base 1. V ends up 6 bases short and J 10 bases short, with an unmatched junction base count of 5. The CDR1 and CDR2 encoded by the germline V gene (reference sequence) are DFQATT and SNEGSKA. Overall results and qualifications from the work: The ex vivo response was dominated by HLA-C-restricted CMV-specific TCR beta clonotypes, which also provided the single most frequent clonotype in two of eight donors. Cumulative frequency of public TCR beta family members discriminated carriers of CMV infection plus the relevant HLA type in this cohort and an independent approximately 370-donor cohort.

The listed sequencing device is Illumina HiSeq 1500. TCRdb handled the public reads itself, with Q25 trimming in fastp and clone calling in MiXCR, and kept productive beta chains. Identical CDR3 protein sequences are pooled into one entry, listed with their most common genes and DNA. The sample includes a few hundred thousand distinct CDR3 sequences, with roughly 29% observed a single time. Together, the top ten hold 20% of the sample. The treatment or condition tag for this specimen amounts to: in vitro stimulation with specific CMV peptide epitopes to enrich CMV-specific T cells. This receptor was obtained from a human donor in good health (CMV status not recorded). Some clones in this sample may be carry-over from other donors' samples. The chain links TRBV20-1 with TRBJ1-4, with 7 junctional bases fitting TRBD1. Sequencing was performed on cultured PBMCs, taken from culture after CMV antigen stimulation. The CDR3 amino acid sequence is: CSARQGTKLFF. The DNA sequence follows: TGCAGTGCCCGACAGGGCACAAAACTGTTTTTT.